This passage covers 23 T cell receptor beta chains from one sample sequenced in a study of control samples from healthy donors and cancer patients. The table came from immunoSEQ multiplex PCR; TCRdb's copy has only in-frame clones and leaves some out. The sample has around 170,000 clones, approximately 92% seen once. Material: blood. Receptors were obtained from a man between 25 and 39 years old in good health.

In this sample, this clone turned up a few times. The chain joins TRBV5-1 to TRBJ2-3, with D possibly matching TRBD2 (6 bases). Germline CDR1 is SGHRS and CDR2 is YFSETQ. V shed 4 bases and J shed 7 bases, with 16 bases lying between them. The CDR3 length is 14 residues. In DNA form, the CDR3 reads TGCGCCAGCAGCGCCCAGGAGGGAACAAATACGCAGTATTTT. It encodes CASSAQEGTNTQYF. Supplemented by reference TRBV5-1 and TRBJ2-3, the full variable domain reads KAGVTQTPRYLIKTRGQQVTLSCSPISGHRSVSWYQQTPGQGLQFLFEYFSETQRNKGNFPGRFSGRQFSNSRSEMNVSTLELGDSALYLCASSAQEGTNTQYFGPGTRLTVL.

This clone was detected a few times. This sequence joins TRBV9 and TRBJ1-2; TRBD1 might be the D (6 bases). Trimming removed 4 bases at V and 5 bases at J, with 12 bases between. The CDR3 has 13 residues. Germline V gene sequence: CDR1 SGDLS, CDR2 YYNGEE. Here the CDR3 reads CASSQGFRYGYTF. CDR3 coding DNA: TGTGCCAGCAGCCAGGGGTTCCGATATGGCTACACCTTC.

This clone was counted a few times. This CDR3 reads CASSLDRSTDTQYF. CDR3 sequence (DNA): TGCGCCAGCAGCTTGGACCGCAGCACAGATACGCAGTATTTT. The J gene is TRBJ2-3, the V gene TRBV5-1; D gene ambiguous. V lost 0 bases and J lost 0, with 5 bases in between. Germline V gives CDR1 SGHRS, CDR2 YFSETQ. The CDR3 is 14 amino acids.

V and J are TRBV27 and TRBJ2-3, with D perhaps matching TRBD1 or TRBD2 (5 bases each). Germline V gene sequence: CDR1 MNHEY, CDR2 SMNVEV (reference sequence). The V and J ends lost 3 bases and 6 bases respectively, with 16 bases between them. The CDR3 sequence is 15 residues long. The CDR3 bases are TGTGCCAGCAGTTTTCGGGGCACCACATCCGATACGCAGTATTTT. Its translation: CASSFRGTTSDTQYF.

The chain has TRBV11-3 and TRBJ2-1; TRBD2 matches 7 bases. Germline V gene lookup returns CDR1 SGHNT and CDR2 YENEEA. The CDR3 length is 15 residues. The V segment lost 3 bases and the J segment 5 bases; nucleotides outside the gene matches: 7. CDR3 in DNA: TGTGCCAGCAGCTTTTCCGAACGGGGGGACAATGAGCAGTTCTTC. Protein sequence: CASSFSERGDNEQFF.

CDR3 sequence reads: CASSQVYAAQSGYTQYF. The DNA for the CDR3 is TGTGCCAGCAGCCAAGTCTACGCAGCTCAGAGCGGGTATACGCAGTATTTT. J is TRBJ2-3 and V is TRBV14, with D perhaps matching TRBD2 (6 bases). The V gene lost 1 base and the J gene lost 7 bases, with 21 bases spanning the gap. The CDR3 spans 17 residues. The V gene's germline CDR1 is SGHDN and CDR2 FVKESK.

V gene TRBV11-2 combines with J gene TRBJ2-3; 12 nucleotides match TRBD2. This CDR3 is built from 17 residues. Germline trimming cut 3 bases from V and 0 bases from J; bases unmatched to any gene: 4. CDR1 and CDR2 (germline): SGHAT, FQNNGV. The DNA for the CDR3 is TGTGCCAGCAGCTTCCCTGGGACTAGCGGGAGCACAGATACGCAGTATTTT. It codes for CASSFPGTSGSTDTQYF. The whole variable domain, remainder taken from reference TRBV11-2 and TRBJ2-3, is EAGVAQSPRYKIIEKRQSVAFWCNPISGHATLYWYQQILGQGPKLLIQFQNNGVVDDSQLPKDRFSAERLKGVDSTLKIQPAKLEDSAVYLCASSFPGTSGSTDTQYFGPGTRLTVL.

This sequence joins TRBV7-2 and TRBJ1-1; D gene uncertain. This CDR3 has 12 amino acids. V lost 5 bases and J 5 bases, leaving 9 bases between the germline ends. Germline V gene data show CDR1 as SGHTA and CDR2 as FQGNSA. The CDR3 loop is CASSPDGTEAFF. The CDR3 region has the DNA TGTGCCAGCAGCCCAGACGGAACTGAAGCTTTCTTT.

The chain uses TRBV12-3 or TRBV12-4 and TRBJ2-7; no clear D. Trimming left V 3 bases short and J 1 base short, with 7 bases between. This CDR3 spans 13 amino acids. The CDR3 loop is CASSFGQSYEQYF. Written as DNA, the CDR3 is TGTGCCAGCAGTTTTGGTCAATCCTACGAGCAGTACTTC.

V usage is TRBV2 and J usage is TRBJ2-2; D might be TRBD1 or TRBD2, each matching 5 bases. CDR3 length equals 15 residues. V lost 6 bases and J lost 8, with 19 bases in between. CDR1 is SNHLY and CDR2 is FYNNEI in the germline V gene. CDR3 residues: CASSLRDPRGGELFF. CDR3 in DNA: TGTGCCAGCAGCCTCCGGGACCCACGAGGGGGGGAGCTGTTTTTT.

The gene calls are TRBV12-3 or TRBV12-4 and TRBJ1-3; D is perhaps TRBD1 (5 bases). The CDR3 covers 13 residues. Trimming stripped 8 bases from V and 1 base from J, with 9 bases between. CDR3 DNA: TGTGCCAGCGCCTGGGGGTCTGGAAACACCATATATTTT. Amino acids: CASAWGSGNTIYF.

The J gene is TRBJ2-1, the V gene TRBV9; a possible D gene is TRBD1 (6 bases). This CDR3 is 12 amino acids long. V gave up 3 bases and J gave up 7 bases, with 8 bases separating them. Germline CDR1 reads SGDLS; CDR2 reads YYNGEE. CDR3 sequence reads: CASSGGLNEQFF. The CDR3 region has the DNA TGTGCCAGCAGCGGGGGGCTTAATGAGCAGTTCTTC. The whole variable domain, filled in from reference TRBV9 and TRBJ2-1, reads DSGVTQTPKHLITATGQRVTLRCSPRSGDLSVYWYQQSLDQGLQFLIQYYNGEERAKGNILERFSAQQFPDLHSELNLSSLELGDSALYFCASSGGLNEQFFGPGTRLTVL.

V and J are TRBV2 and TRBJ1-2, with 8 bases fitting TRBD1. This CDR3 region has 13 residues. With V trimmed by 6 bases and J by 2 bases, 2 bases remained unmatched. The germline gives CDR1 SNHLY, CDR2 FYNNEI. The CDR3 coding sequence is TGTGCCAGCAGGGACAGGGTCAACTATGGCTACACCTTC. Amino acid sequence: CASRDRVNYGYTF.

This clone was recorded only once. The chain is built from TRBV7-2 and TRBJ2-7; D perhaps matches TRBD2 (6 bases). Trimming pared 3 bases from V and 5 bases from J, leaving 11 bases between. The CDR3 is made up of 13 amino acids. From germline, CDR1 is SGHTA and CDR2 FQGNSA. This CDR3 reads CASSFEGGHEQYF. The CDR3 nucleotides read TGTGCCAGCAGCTTTGAGGGAGGTCACGAGCAGTACTTC.

V usage is TRBV24-1 and J usage is TRBJ2-3; possibly TRBD1 or TRBD2 for D (5 bases each). Trimming pared 3 bases from V and 3 bases from J, leaving 9 bases between. There are 14 residues in the CDR3. CDR1 and CDR2 from the germline V gene are KGHDR and SFDVKD. The CDR3 region is CATSDIGGTDTQYF. Here the CDR3 DNA reads TGTGCCACCAGTGATATTGGGGGAACAGATACGCAGTATTTT.

The CDR3 DNA sequence: TGTGCCAGCAGCTTTAAGACAGACAACACCGGGGAGCTGTTTTTT. Translating gives CASSFKTDNTGELFF. This chain joins TRBV7-2 and TRBJ2-2; tentatively, D is TRBD1 (5 bases). This CDR3 is 15 amino acids long. The germline gives CDR1 SGHTA, CDR2 FQGNSA. V shed 3 bases and J shed 2 bases, with 10 bases lying between them.

This chain connects TRBV6-4 to TRBJ2-7; D gene unclear. From germline, CDR1 is MRHNA and CDR2 SNTAGT. The CDR3 is 13 residues long. V gave up 4 bases and J gave up 3 bases, with 10 bases separating them. CDR3: CASSVGYIYEQYF. Written as DNA, the CDR3 is TGTGCCAGCAGTGTGGGCTATATCTACGAGCAGTACTTC.

About this clone itself: An end of the junction does not agree with germline; a read error may underlie this. The gene calls are TRBV6-1 and TRBJ1-1; no clear D. The length of the CDR3 is 14 residues. From germline, CDR1 is MNHNS and CDR2 SASEGT. The CDR3 DNA reads TGTGCCAGCAATGAAGGCACCATGAACACTGAAGCTTTCTTT. Protein product: CASNEGTMNTEAFF.

This clone was seen only once. The chain carries TRBV5-1 and TRBJ1-4, with 10 bases aligning to TRBD1. V lost 5 bases, J lost 8 bases, and 3 bases stayed unmatched. The CDR3 has 13 amino acids. Germline V gene data show CDR1 as SGHRS and CDR2 as YFSETQ. The CDR3 sequence is CASSGTGDEKLFF. The CDR3 nucleotides are TGCGCCAGCAGTGGGACAGGGGACGAAAAACTGTTTTTT. Together with reference TRBV5-1 and TRBJ1-4, the CDR3 gives the full variable domain: KAGVTQTPRYLIKTRGQQVTLSCSPISGHRSVSWYQQTPGQGLQFLFEYFSETQRNKGNFPGRFSGRQFSNSRSEMNVSTLELGDSALYLCASSGTGDEKLFFGSGTQLSVL.

In this sample, this clone turned up many times. Other DNA sequences from this sample encode an identical CDR3 as well. V usage is TRBV7-9 and J usage is TRBJ2-7; no definite D call. Looked up from germline, CDR1 is SEHNR and CDR2 is FQNEAQ (reference sequence). The CDR3 consists of 13 residues. Between the trimmed V and J ends, which lost 3 bases and 4 bases, there was a span of 10 bases. CDR3 in DNA: TGTGCCAGCAGCTTGCAGGTCGGGTACGAGCAGTACTTC. This translates into CASSLQVGYEQYF.

V and J are TRBV6-1 and TRBJ1-1, with no clear D. Germline CDR1 MNHNS, CDR2 SASEGT. With 1 base removed from V and 3 bases from J, the gap between germline ends came to 9 bases. The CDR3 spans 14 residues. CDR3 nucleotides: TGTGCCAGCAGTGAAGACCATAGGGACACTGAAGCTTTCTTT. Its translation is CASSEDHRDTEAFF.

The chain combines TRBV19 with TRBJ1-5; 11 nucleotides agree with TRBD1. Trimming at V came to 6 bases and at J to 6 bases, leaving 4 bases not matched to a gene. Germline-derived CDR1 and CDR2 are LNHDA and SQIVND (reference sequence). The CDR3 sequence is 14 residues long. Here the CDR3 reads CASSVGQGAQPQHF. In DNA, the CDR3 is TGTGCCAGTAGCGTCGGACAGGGGGCTCAGCCCCAGCATTTT.

This chain uses TRBV9 with TRBJ2-3; D unresolved. The CDR3 sequence is 14 residues long. Germline V gives CDR1 SGDLS, CDR2 YYNGEE. Trimming stripped 3 bases from V and 0 bases from J, with 8 bases between. This CDR3 reads CASSEQPSTDTQYF. CDR3 nucleotides: TGTGCCAGCAGCGAACAACCTAGCACAGATACGCAGTATTTT. Based on the CDR3 plus reference TRBV9 and TRBJ2-3, the full variable domain is DSGVTQTPKHLITATGQRVTLRCSPRSGDLSVYWYQQSLDQGLQFLIQYYNGEERAKGNILERFSAQQFPDLHSELNLSSLELGDSALYFCASSEQPSTDTQYFGPGTRLTVL.